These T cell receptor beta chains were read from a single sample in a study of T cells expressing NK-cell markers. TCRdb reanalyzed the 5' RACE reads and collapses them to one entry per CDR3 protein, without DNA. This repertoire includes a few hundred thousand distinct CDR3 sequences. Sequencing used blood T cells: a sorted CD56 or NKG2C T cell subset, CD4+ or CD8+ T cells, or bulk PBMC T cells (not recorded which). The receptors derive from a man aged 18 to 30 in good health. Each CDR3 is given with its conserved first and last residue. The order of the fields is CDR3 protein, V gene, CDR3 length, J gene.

CDR3aa: CASRRSGADNEQFF
v_gene: TRBV6-2/TRBV6-3
len: 14
j_gene: TRBJ2-1

CDR3aa: CASSQALPGTSGGRRETQYF
v_gene: TRBV4-2
len: 20
j_gene: TRBJ2-5

CDR3aa: CASSLRGNGDQPQHF
v_gene: TRBV12-3/TRBV12-4
len: 15
j_gene: TRBJ1-5

CDR3aa: CATSGGRGLLNEQFF
v_gene: TRBV24-1
len: 15
j_gene: TRBJ2-1

CDR3aa: CASSTPPKVGGELFF
v_gene: TRBV19
len: 15
j_gene: TRBJ2-2

CDR3aa: CASSTILALSYNEQFF
v_gene: TRBV25-1
len: 16
j_gene: TRBJ2-1

CDR3aa: CASSSRGHEQFF
v_gene: TRBV11-3
len: 12
j_gene: TRBJ2-1

CDR3aa: CASSLSAGNNEQFF
v_gene: TRBV7-2
len: 14
j_gene: TRBJ2-1

CDR3aa: CASRTRLAGDNEQFF
v_gene: TRBV7-9
len: 15
j_gene: TRBJ2-1

CDR3aa: CAISERLGPYNEQFF
v_gene: TRBV10-3
len: 15
j_gene: TRBJ2-1

CDR3aa: CSAPDWNTEAFF
v_gene: TRBV20-1
len: 12
j_gene: TRBJ1-1

CDR3aa: CASSPRGQADTQYF
v_gene: TRBV4-2
len: 14
j_gene: TRBJ2-3

CDR3aa: CASSYRLAGVDEQFF
v_gene: TRBV6-5
len: 15
j_gene: TRBJ2-1

CDR3aa: CSADGRGSSNEQFF
v_gene: TRBV20-1
len: 14
j_gene: TRBJ2-1

CDR3aa: CASSLGGRRSGANVLTF
v_gene: TRBV7-9
len: 17
j_gene: TRBJ2-6

CDR3aa: CASSLALGEAQYF
v_gene: TRBV7-6
len: 13
j_gene: TRBJ2-3

CDR3aa: CASSRGYDGRETQYF
v_gene: TRBV4-3
len: 15
j_gene: TRBJ2-5

CDR3aa: CASSPDRRRGYTF
v_gene: TRBV18
len: 13
j_gene: TRBJ1-2

CDR3aa: CASSYPPAQNIQYF
v_gene: TRBV6-5
len: 14
j_gene: TRBJ2-4

CDR3aa: CASSPTGTEYGYTF
v_gene: TRBV7-2
len: 14
j_gene: TRBJ1-2

CDR3aa: CASSRFSGLYNEQFF
v_gene: TRBV4-3
len: 15
j_gene: TRBJ2-1

CDR3aa: CASRRGSSGANVLTF
v_gene: TRBV28
len: 15
j_gene: TRBJ2-6

CDR3aa: CASSLTILDEQYF
v_gene: TRBV7-3
len: 13
j_gene: TRBJ2-7

CDR3aa: CSARDGRVLEETQYF
v_gene: TRBV20-1
len: 15
j_gene: TRBJ2-5

CDR3aa: CASSQGGSSPYDTQYF
v_gene: TRBV4-3
len: 16
j_gene: TRBJ2-3

CDR3aa: CASSLDGRGYEQYF
v_gene: TRBV11-2
len: 14
j_gene: TRBJ2-7

CDR3aa: CASSLTGAGSNQPQHF
v_gene: TRBV19
len: 16
j_gene: TRBJ1-5

CDR3aa: CASSPFRTSGINEQFF
v_gene: TRBV7-9
len: 16
j_gene: TRBJ2-1